This T cell receptor beta chain was identified in a study of cytomegalovirus exposure and HLA in healthy donors (dated by TCRdb to about 2017). In terms of the full investigation: An earlier analysis of 587 of the donors reported under 300 Gb of sequence data and some 110 million unique TCR beta sequences obtained from some 200 million T cells. Donor age, sex, ethnicity and CMV serostatus were compiled together with the repertoire data. All discovery cohort repertoires had been generated on a single sequencing platform. Typing coverage differed by locus: A, B, C, DRB1 and DQB1 were typed in roughly 620-640 donors, DQA1 in 500 to 550, DPA1 in approximately 600, and DPB1 in 472. High-throughput TCR immunosequencing, statistical association of individual TCRs with disease status, and machine learning were combined to predict cytomegalovirus infection status. The genetic ancestry cluster associated with self-reported Caucasian donors included roughly 84% of the 300 to 400 genotyped donors. In a later genetic analysis, genome-wide SNP genotypes for about 55% of the roughly 670 donors were used, and that subset was treated as a discovery cohort. About 300 gigabases of sequencing data and approximately 91 million unique TCR sequences made up an early release that covered some 640 HLA-typed donors. Among almost 400 genotyped donors of the cohort, an average of roughly 240,000 unique TCR beta nucleotide sequences were sequenced per donor, roughly 20% of them non-productive. A separate validation cohort of roughly 120 different subjects was used in addition to the 666-subject first cohort. Both class I and class II loci were covered by HLA typing, at four-digit resolution. An earlier analysis of around 640 of the donors used high-throughput TCR beta sequencing to judge whether each TCR beta V gene segment behaved as functional or pseudogenic. Rather than drawing on any new phenotypic data, the later analysis identified candidate immune exposures from TCR beta sequences and the way those sequences occurred across donors. A later analysis re-examined previously published TCR beta repertoires from 600 to 700 donors and added high-resolution HLA genotyping to investigate patterns of TCR occurrence. The aim of the study was to test whether cataloging public T cell receptors could identify signatures of past pathogen exposure. The study profiled the T cell repertoires of some 610 subjects by immunosequencing and related them to cytomegalovirus serostatus. Roughly 5 DR-DQ haplotypes were treated as single units for association and clustering because of strong linkage in the cohort.

The cohort consisted of fewer than 700 healthy bone marrow donors. At the time of sampling, every cohort member was nominally healthy, though immune exposures that went unrecorded were likely present. The donor tested CMV seronegative, placing the donor among the 350 or so seronegative members of the cohort. Every donor gave a peripheral blood sample, and the peripheral blood mononuclear cells from that sample were used for TCR beta sequencing. The Qiagen DNeasy Blood Extraction Kit was used to extract genomic DNA from the blood cell samples. Concerning this clone: This clone's antigen is unknown. No per-base quality is available; no much larger clone lies one base away. Other DNA variants within this sample encode the same CDR3.

Library preparation was by the immunoSEQ multiplex PCR assay. The multiplex PCR relied on a mix of 60 forward primers for TCR Vbeta segments and 13 reverse primers for TCR Jbeta segments. The CDR3 region of rearranged TCR beta genes was amplified from genomic DNA by a multiplex PCR assay. Amplified TCR beta libraries were sequenced as 87-base-pair reads on the Illumina HiSeq System. The original pipeline was this. A later analysis counted around 72 million unique TCR beta chains across the 670 or so repertoires, and some 11 million of these chains were shared by at least two donors. Raw reads were error-corrected and collapsed into unique sequences with a nearest-neighbor algorithm that merged closely related sequences to remove PCR and sequencing errors. V, D and J gene segments were assigned by aligning CDR3 sequences to IMGT reference sequences. For a sequence to be retained, a match of at least six nucleotides was required to both a V gene segment and a J gene segment. Rearrangements were classified as productive when the CDR3 lacked stop codons and remained in frame with V and J, and all other rearrangements were classified as non-productive. CDR3 was defined by IMGT convention, running from the second conserved V-encoded cysteine to the conserved J-encoded phenylalanine. The earlier analysis of 500 to 600 of the donors excluded sequences that lacked an unambiguous match to a single V gene segment. In an earlier analysis of some 590 of the donors, a V segment was called functional when productive rearrangements were above 56.7%, and segregating when the standard deviation between donors exceeded 5%. A statistical classification framework was built to diagnose cytomegalovirus status from the catalog of TCR beta chain sequences. In a later analysis, TCR nucleotide sequences were compared against IMGT/GENE-DB human TR gene sequences so that V and J genes could be assigned. A later analysis assigned CDR3 sequences and most-parsimonious VDJ recombination scenarios with the TCRdist pipeline. In a later analysis, each TCR beta chain was defined by its CDR3 amino acid sequence together with its V-gene family, and reads without a unique V-gene family were excluded. In a later analysis, around 600 highly shared, low-generation-probability nucleotide sequences were removed to address suspected cross-contamination and a sequencing artifact. In a later analysis, a clonal expansion index was calculated for each public chain from normalized within-repertoire ranks of inferred template counts. In a later analysis, generation probabilities were computed using a VDJ recombination model fitted to out-of-frame rearrangements, and the results were checked against IGoR. In a later analysis, TCR-TCR, TCR-HLA and TCR-CMV co-occurrence was scored with hypergeometric tests, and a repertoire-size bias correction was applied to TCR pairs. A later analysis estimated false discovery rates by permuting HLA or CMV assignments 20 times. In a later analysis, co-occurring TCRs were grouped using DBSCAN, and TCRdist sequence similarity was added for clustering within HLA-allele-positive subsets. For co-occurrence clustering, repertoires with fewer than 30,000 or more than 120,000 public chains were excluded, along with four to six repertoires with anomalous nucleotide sharing. The table comes from immuneACCESS by way of TCRdb, which keeps in-frame sequences with V and J called. Part of the clones is missing from these tables; in studies checked, under half for an unresolved V gene and the rest for unknown reasons. That table gives V, J and clone size, and the DNA gave D and trimming. This sample lists fewer than 200,000 clones; 84% were detected once. Around 0.97% of the sample belongs to the ten largest clones.

The trim is 4 bases for V and 3 bases for J, with a gap of 4 bases between the germline ends. From a lookup of the germline V gene (reference sequence), CDR1 and CDR2 are MNHNY and SVGAGI. Measured from the cysteine to the phenylalanine, the CDR3 is 12 residues long. Only the CDR3 part of the read is kept: 36 bases, read in frame from the first base. The paper as a whole reports these results and caveats: In an earlier analysis of fewer than 750 of the donors, most TCR beta V segments were observed in productive rearrangements about 87% or about 30% of the time, broadly matching IMGT annotations. In a later analysis, TCR association rates were found to vary across HLA loci, with the most associated TCRs seen for DRB1 alleles and the fewest for HLA-C alleles. Because the 87-base-pair reads could not distinguish some IMGT-functional V segments, including TRBV6-2 and TRBV6-3, those segments were excluded. A group of highly shared sequence variants was considered likely to be a technical artifact of the sequencing pipeline. The earlier analysis of 587 of the donors excluded some 15 rarely observed V segments, including chromosome 9 orphons, because counts were too low. When HLA alleles, especially DR and DQ, strongly co-occurred, attributing TCR associations to individual alleles was difficult. In vitro tests confirmed that a few of the cytomegalovirus-associated TCR beta chains recognize cytomegalovirus antigens. In this cohort, only TCR beta chains were sequenced, and detectable features were limited by the absence of alpha or paired-chain data. At a false discovery rate of 0.05, a later analysis linked under 20,000 TCR beta sequences to specific HLA alleles. A further reported finding was that TCR beta sequences accurately predicted the HLA-A and HLA-B alleles for most subjects in the first cohort. In a later genetic analysis, a missense DCLRE1C variant was associated with V-gene and J-gene trimming of TCR beta chains, and the association was replicated in an independent cohort. In a later analysis, HLA-associated TCR beta chains were found to be more clonally expanded and to have lower generation probabilities than equally common non-associated chains. Correlated functional status among segregating V segments might reflect linkage disequilibrium, but an unknown experimental factor could not be ruled out. Several of the top co-occurrence clusters appeared to be linked to parvovirus B19, influenza, CMV and Epstein-Barr virus, according to a later analysis. Most CMV-associated TCR beta chains appeared to be HLA-restricted in a later analysis, and the HLA associations seemed to be driven largely by CMV exposure. Compared with the approximately 600-donor mean, donors in an Asian-associated ancestry cluster had fewer N-insertions in productive TCRs, according to a later genetic analysis. Most TCR sequences were observed very rarely across donors, whereas some public TCRs were present in many individuals. Cytomegalovirus status was reported to be diagnosed by the classifier with high specificity and sensitivity in both the original and validation cohorts. CMV serostatus was the only immune exposure information available for the cohort. The study listed 150 to 200 TCR beta chains as associated with cytomegalovirus. Because HLA typing was missing for some donors at each locus, association tests included only the typed subset. The authors suggested that the approach could potentially be extended to other disease states and immunological phenotypes. Presence/absence analyses assumed roughly uniform sequencing depth across donors, an assumption that may not hold.

What was sequenced was PBMCs. The TCR comes from a man younger than 45 in good health and CMV-seronegative. Recombination joined TRBV6-6 with TRBJ2-1; the D gene cannot be resolved reliably. DNA sequence: TGTGCCAGCAGTTCTTACTACAATGAGCAGTTCTTC. The resulting protein is CASSSYYNEQFF.